This TCR beta chain was found in a study of shared clonotypes between healthy human individuals. Looked up from germline, CDR1 is LGHNA and CDR2 is YSLEER. V was pared by 5 bases and J by 0 bases, with 5 bases between. There are 14 residues in the CDR3. Recent vaccinations or acute infections were absent in the healthy HIV-negative adult donors. TCRdb keeps only in-frame clones here, not all; method: immunoSEQ multiplex PCR. The sample includes about 460,000 clones, over 60% of them seen just once. The chain is built from TRBV4-3 and TRBJ2-6; D gene unclear. Material for sequencing was PBMCs. The receptor comes from a woman aged 40 to 50 in good health. Some clones in this sample may be carry-over from other donors' samples. In DNA, the CDR3 is TGCGCCAGCAGCTGGGTCTCTGGGGCCAACGTCCTGACTTTC. Protein: CASSWVSGANVLTF.